These 2 T cell receptor beta chains originate from one sample sequenced in a study of cytomegalovirus exposure and HLA in healthy donors (dated by TCRdb to 2016 to 2017). To prepare the library, the immunoSEQ multiplex PCR assay was applied. A mixture of 60 forward primers for TCR Vbeta segments and 13 reverse primers for TCR Jbeta segments was used in the multiplex PCR. Held by TCRdb, this immuneACCESS table contains in-frame sequences only and omits some clones. Under half of the omission traces to an unresolved V gene where checked; the cause of the rest is unknown. Counted in this sample were some 150,000 clones; more than 70% of them appeared once. The top ten clonotypes cover 2.4% of the sample. Sample: PBMCs. The receptors stem from a man aged 45 to 65 in good health and CMV-seronegative.

The chain carries TRBV4-1 and TRBJ1-2; a possible D gene is TRBD1 (5 bases). The V end lost 0 bases, the J end lost 8 bases, and 16 bases lay between the germline ends. CDR3 length equals 15 residues. Germline-derived CDR1 and CDR2 are MGHRA and YSYEKL. DNA of the CDR3: TGCGCCAGCAGCCAAGATGGGGGATCGCGGGACGGCTACACCTTC. It is translated as CASSQDGGSRDGYTF.

The J gene is TRBJ1-1, the V gene TRBV7-8, with D possibly being TRBD1 (5 bases). Trimming shortened V by 3 bases and J by 3 bases, and 8 bases separated the two germline ends. This CDR3 is 13 amino acids long. Germline V lookup: CDR1 SGHVS, CDR2 FQNEAQ. CDR3 sequence: CASSFGGDTEAFF. The CDR3 coding sequence is TGTGCCAGCAGCTTCGGGGGGGACACTGAAGCTTTCTTT.